These 12 T cell receptor beta chains were all obtained from the same sample, sequenced in a study of monozygotic twins with inflammatory bowel disease. Using the 5' RACE reads, TCRdb records one entry per CDR3 protein without DNA. The sample data list around 230,000 distinct CDR3 sequences. Sequenced sample: blood. These receptors came from a human donor with ulcerative colitis or Crohn's disease, or a healthy co-twin of an affected twin (not recorded which).

V is TRBV7-2 and J is TRBJ1-1. The germline V gene has CDR1 SGHTA and CDR2 FQGNSA. CDR3 length: 14 residues. This CDR3 is CASSGATLNTEAFF.

The chain is built from TRBV3-1 and TRBJ2-1; TCRdb lists TRBD1, though no DNA is available to test this call. In germline, CDR1 is LGHDT, CDR2 YNNKEL (reference sequence). The CDR3 runs to 16 residues. The CDR3 is CASSQAPRGWDNEQFF.

V gene TRBV11-2 combines with J gene TRBJ1-2; TCRdb's D gene call, TRBD1, goes unchecked for lack of DNA. The CDR3 extends over 13 amino acids. Germline V CDR1 and CDR2: SGHAT, FQNNGV. CDR3 in amino acids: CASSRTGSHGYTF.

This sequence joins TRBV5-1 and TRBJ1-1; there is no DNA to check the TCRdb D call of TRBD1. The CDR3 contains 16 residues. Germline CDR1 is SGHRS and CDR2 is YFSETQ. The CDR3 region is CASSTQGRIWGAEAFF.

The rearrangement uses TRBV20-1 and TRBJ2-1. This CDR3 comprises 12 residues. Per germline, CDR1 DFQATT and CDR2 SNEGSKA (reference sequence). The CDR3 loop reads CSAIVSYNEQFF.

The rearrangement joins TRBV5-6 to TRBJ1-1; TCRdb returns TRBD1, unconfirmable since there is no DNA. There are 15 residues in the CDR3. Germline assignment: CDR1 SGHDT and CDR2 YYEEEE. CDR3 in amino acids: CASSLVGSPNTEAFF.

This chain uses TRBV18 with TRBJ1-1. Germline V gene data show CDR1 as KGHSH and CDR2 as LQKENI. The CDR3 length is 14 residues. The CDR3 is CASSPLPGNTEAFF.

The chain employs TRBV6-2 or TRBV6-3 and TRBJ1-2. Germline CDR1 MNHEY, CDR2 SVGEGT. The CDR3 runs to 12 residues. The CDR3: CASTDVGYGYTF.

This chain uses TRBV3-1 with TRBJ1-5. CDR3 length: 15 residues. The germline gives CDR1 LGHDT, CDR2 YNNKEL (reference sequence). CDR3 protein: CASSQDTGRYQPQHF.

The chain has TRBV2 and TRBJ2-5; the D call of TRBD2 rests on TCRdb alone, since no DNA is present to check it. The germline V gene has CDR1 SNHLY and CDR2 FYNNEI. The CDR3 has 14 residues. CDR3 in amino acids: CASSETQSAATQYF. Complete variable domain (other parts from reference TRBV2 and TRBJ2-5): EPEVTQTPSHQVTQMGQEVILRCVPISNHLYFYWYRQILGQKVEFLVSFYNNEISEKSEIFDDQFSVERPDGSNFTLKIRSTKLEDSAMYFCASSETQSAATQYFGPGTRLLVL.

The gene calls are TRBV20-1 and TRBJ1-1; TCRdb's D call, TRBD1, is unchecked because there is no DNA. Germline CDR1 and CDR2: DFQATT and SNEGSKA (reference sequence). This CDR3 spans 15 amino acids. The CDR3 is CSAREMRGPGQQAFF.

The chain combines TRBV5-1 with TRBJ2-1; the TCRdb call, TRBD2, lacks DNA for checking. The CDR3 contains 12 residues. Germline V gives CDR1 SGHRS, CDR2 YFSETQ. The CDR3 spells CASSPGGDEQFF.